The clone carrying this T cell receptor (beta chain) came up many times. No antigen is known for it. TCRdb re-derived calls from the reads in MiXCR, one entry per CDR3 protein. The repertoire has under 150,000 distinct CDR3 sequences, 7% to 9.5% of them found once; the top ten carry around 9.1%. V gave up 2 bases and J gave up 6 bases; unmatched junction bases: 5. Germline-derived CDR1 and CDR2 are MDHEN and SYDVKM. There are 15 residues in the CDR3. This entry is derived from a study of T cell repertoires in cytomegalovirus infection. Study-wide context: Matching HLA type, along with CMV infection, was indicated by public TCR beta signatures.

Study-wide results and caveats: Dominating the ex vivo response were HLA-C-restricted CMV-specific TCR beta clonotypes.

The TCR sequence derives from a human donor in good health (CMV status not recorded). Some clones in this sample may be carry-over from other donors' samples. The sequenced material came from PBMCs. This chain joins TRBV28 and TRBJ2-4; 9 bases line up with TRBD1. The CDR3 protein is CASSLMGQGRNIQYF. CDR3 bases: TGTGCCAGCAGTTTAATGGGACAGGGAAGAAACATTCAGTACTTC.